This passage covers 17 T cell receptor beta chains from one sample sequenced in a study of blood T cell repertoires in COVID-19. This table comes from immunoSEQ multiplex PCR, and its TCRdb copy is limited to in-frame clones, with some not included. The sample contains about 380,000 clones, around 92% of which appear only once. What was sequenced was peripheral blood. The receptors shown here come from a man aged 40-50 years with acute or convalescent COVID-19.

This rearrangement joins TRBV19 to TRBJ1-2; tentatively, D is TRBD1 (6 bases). CDR3 length: 13 amino acids. V lost 10 bases and J 7 bases, leaving 19 bases between the germline ends. Per germline, CDR1 LNHDA and CDR2 SQIVND (reference sequence). The CDR3 DNA sequence: TGTGCCACATCGGGACACCAATCGGGTGGCTACACCTTC. It translates to CATSGHQSGGYTF.

The chain uses TRBV29-1 and TRBJ2-1; weak D call: TRBD2 (7 bases). Germline V CDR1 and CDR2: SQVTM, ANQGSEA. Trimming removed 1 base at V and 8 bases at J, with 15 bases between. This CDR3 is built from 14 residues. The CDR3: CSVEAGGYGDEQFF. The CDR3 coding sequence is TGCAGCGTTGAAGCGGGGGGCTATGGCGATGAGCAGTTCTTC.

This clone was seen only a few times. V usage is TRBV7-8 and J usage is TRBJ2-7; TRBD1 matches 8 bases. This CDR3 comprises 14 residues. Per the germline V gene, CDR1 is SGHVS and CDR2 is FQNEAQ. Trimming removed 5 bases from V and 2 bases from J; junction bases left unmatched: 5. CDR3 residues: CASSADRVAYEQYF. The CDR3 DNA reads as TGTGCCAGCAGCGCGGACAGGGTGGCCTACGAGCAGTACTTC. The full variable domain, completed using reference TRBV7-8 and TRBJ2-7, is GAGVSQSPRYKVAKRGQDVALRCDPISGHVSLFWYQQALGQGPEFLTYFQNEAQLDKSGLPSDRFFAERPEGSVSTLKIQRTQQEDSAVYLCASSADRVAYEQYFGPGTRLTVT.

The rearrangement uses TRBV19 and TRBJ2-5; TRBD2 agrees at 7 bases. The germline V gene encodes CDR1 LNHDA and CDR2 SQIVND (reference sequence). V was pared by 3 bases and J by 6 bases, with 13 bases of the junction left unmatched. The CDR3 runs 16 residues. This chain's CDR3 is CASSILGGGGSKTQYF. CDR3 in DNA: TGTGCCAGTAGTATCTTAGGTGGGGGGGGTTCGAAGACCCAGTACTTC.

This chain links TRBV23-1 with TRBJ2-4; TRBD1 aligns across 11 bases. TRBV23-1 has ORF status, its function being uncertain. The J segment lost 3 bases and the V segment lost 6 bases, leaving 19 bases of the junction unmatched. The CDR3 loop spans 20 amino acids. CDR3 sequence (DNA): TGCGCCAGCAGCCAAAACTCCGGACAGGGGGCGCCTTGGGTCAAAAACATTCAGTACTTC. Its translation: CASSQNSGQGAPWVKNIQYF.

The chain uses TRBV3-1 (or the pseudogene TRBV3-2) and TRBJ1-5; no reliable D call. There are 15 residues in the CDR3. Trimming removed 1 base at V and 5 bases at J, with 12 bases between. The germline V gene has CDR1 LGHDT and CDR2 YNNKEL (reference sequence). The CDR3 reads CASSQVLGGDQPQHF. CDR3 sequence (DNA): TGTGCCAGCAGCCAAGTTCTTGGCGGCGATCAGCCCCAGCATTTT.

In this sample, this clone turned up once. The rearrangement uses TRBV6-5 and TRBJ1-2; perhaps TRBD1 as D (5 bases). The CDR3 contains 13 residues. Per germline, CDR1 MNHEY and CDR2 SVGAGI. The germline V and J ends were trimmed by 6 bases and 0 bases, with 8 bases remaining between them. The CDR3 DNA follows: TGTGCCAGCAGCTCGACAGCTAACTATGGCTACACCTTC. It encodes CASSSTANYGYTF.

The chain combines TRBV4-1 with TRBJ1-5; 8 positions agree with TRBD1. The CDR3 is 14 residues long. Germline CDR1 is MGHRA and CDR2 is YSYEKL. J gave up 5 bases and V 4 bases, and 4 bases lay outside the gene matches. The CDR3: CASSRGQGDQPQHF. CDR3 sequence (DNA): TGCGCCAGCAGCCGAGGACAGGGAGATCAGCCCCAGCATTTT.

The chain carries TRBV4-1 and TRBJ1-6, with TRBD1 matching 8 bases. CDR3 length: 15 residues. The junction had 5 bases not matched to a gene; V was cut back by 2 bases and J by 8 bases. Germline V gives CDR1 MGHRA, CDR2 YSYEKL. CDR3 sequence (DNA): TGCGCCAGCAGCCAACTGGTGGACAGGGATTCACCCCTCCACTTT. It encodes CASSQLVDRDSPLHF.

J is TRBJ1-5 and V is TRBV27; D perhaps matches TRBD1 (5 bases). The CDR3 loop spans 14 amino acids. With 8 bases removed from V and 5 bases from J, the gap between germline ends came to 16 bases. Germline V gene data show CDR1 as MNHEY and CDR2 as SMNVEV (reference sequence). The DNA for the CDR3 is TGTGCCAGCGGATGGGGTATAGGGGATCAGCCCCAGCATTTT. Its translation is CASGWGIGDQPQHF.

The chain has TRBV19 and TRBJ1-2, with D possibly matching TRBD1 (6 bases). In germline, CDR1 is LNHDA, CDR2 SQIVND (reference sequence). This CDR3 contains 14 residues. Trimming stripped 4 bases from V and 5 bases from J, with 14 bases between. CDR3: CASSNRDYAYGYTF. CDR3 DNA: TGTGCCAGTAGTAACAGGGACTATGCTTATGGCTACACCTTC. Full variable domain (outside the CDR3, taken from reference TRBV19 and TRBJ1-2): DGGITQSPKYLFRKEGQNVTLSCEQNLNHDAMYWYRQDPGQGLRLIYYSQIVNDFQKGDIAEGYSVSREKKESFPLTVTSAQKNPTAFYLCASSNRDYAYGYTFGSGTRLTVV.

CDR3: CASTWTGLSPEQFF. In nucleotides, the CDR3 is TGTGCCAGCACGTGGACAGGTTTGTCTCCTGAGCAGTTCTTC. This chain joins TRBV28 and TRBJ2-1; 7 bases map to TRBD1. J gave up 9 bases and V 7 bases, and 12 bases lay outside the gene matches. Germline CDR1 reads MDHEN; CDR2 reads SYDVKM. There are 14 residues in the CDR3.

The chain joins TRBV3-1 (or the pseudogene TRBV3-2) to TRBJ1-2, with 8 positions matching TRBD1. The CDR3 extends over 15 amino acids. V lost 0 bases, J lost 3 bases, and 3 bases stayed unmatched. CDR1 and CDR2 from the germline V gene are LGHDT and YNNKEL (reference sequence). CDR3 nucleotide sequence: TGTGCCAGCAGCCAAGATGGGACAGGATACTATGGCTACACCTTC. Amino acids: CASSQDGTGYYGYTF.

Only a few counts were recorded for this clone. The chain combines TRBV18 with TRBJ2-7, with 9 bases lining up with TRBD1. Looked up from germline, CDR1 is KGHSH and CDR2 is LQKENI. The V segment lost 3 bases and the J segment 2 bases; nucleotides outside the gene matches: 14. This CDR3 has 18 amino acids. The CDR3 reads CASSPNPPGTGIPYEQYF. CDR3 DNA sequence: TGTGCCAGCTCACCCAATCCCCCGGGGACAGGGATCCCCTACGAGCAGTACTTC.

The chain carries TRBV28 and TRBJ2-7; D might be TRBD2 (6 bases). Germline-derived CDR1 and CDR2 are MDHEN and SYDVKM. The CDR3 is made up of 16 amino acids. V was shortened by 3 bases and J by 2 bases, with 17 bases between the two germline ends. CDR3 bases: TGTGCCAGCAGTTTTAGCTACGCGGGACGAACCTACGAGCAGTACTTC. It translates to CASSFSYAGRTYEQYF. Supplemented by reference TRBV28 and TRBJ2-7, the full variable domain reads DVKVTQSSRYLVKRTGEKVFLECVQDMDHENMFWYRQDPGLGLRLIYFSYDVKMKEKGDIPEGYSVSREKKERFSLILESASTNQTSMYLCASSFSYAGRTYEQYFGPGTRLTVT.

The rearrangement uses TRBV12-3 or TRBV12-4 and TRBJ2-1; D might be TRBD2 (6 bases). This CDR3 has 13 residues. V was clipped by 6 bases and J by 15 bases, with 21 bases between them. CDR3 sequence reads: CASSPPVWRDSFF. In DNA, the CDR3 is TGTGCCAGCAGCCCCCCTGTGTGGCGGGATTCGTTCTTC.

This clone has a single count. The chain carries TRBV6-5 and TRBJ2-2, with D unresolved. V lost 5 bases to trimming and J lost 6 bases, with 4 bases between them. This CDR3 spans 11 amino acids. CDR1 and CDR2 (germline): MNHEY, SVGAGI. The CDR3 reads CASSRSGELFF. DNA for the CDR3: TGTGCCAGCAGTCGGTCCGGGGAGCTGTTTTTT.